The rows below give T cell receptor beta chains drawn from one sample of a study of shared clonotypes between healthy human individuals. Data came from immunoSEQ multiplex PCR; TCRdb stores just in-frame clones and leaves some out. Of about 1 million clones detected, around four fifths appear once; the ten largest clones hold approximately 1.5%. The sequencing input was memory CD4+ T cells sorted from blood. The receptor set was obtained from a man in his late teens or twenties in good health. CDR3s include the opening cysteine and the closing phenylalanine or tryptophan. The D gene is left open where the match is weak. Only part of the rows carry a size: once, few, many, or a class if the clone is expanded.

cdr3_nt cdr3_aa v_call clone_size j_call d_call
TGTGCCAGCGGGGGGGGGAGCTCCTATAATTCACCCCTCCACTTT CASGGGSSYNSPLHF TRBV2 - TRBJ1-6 -
TGTGCCAGCAGCGTTACGGGAGGAGGCCTCGGGGAGCTGTTTTTT CASSVTGGGLGELFF TRBV9 - TRBJ2-2 TRBD2
TGTGCCAGCAGCTTAGTAGCGCCAAACACCGGGGAGCTGTTTTTT CASSLVAPNTGELFF TRBV7-2 - TRBJ2-2 -
TGTGCCTGGAGTGCTCGGACTAGCGGGGGCCGCACAGATACGCAGTATTTT CAWSARTSGGRTDTQYF TRBV30 - TRBJ2-3 TRBD2
TGTGCCAGCAGCTTAGGAACAGCGAACACCGGGGAGCTGTTTTTT CASSLGTANTGELFF TRBV11-2 once TRBJ2-2 -
TGTGCCAGCAGCCTGGACGGAAACAATCAGCCCCAGCATTTT CASSLDGNNQPQHF TRBV7-9 - TRBJ1-5 -
TGTGCCAGCAGCTTAGCCCTTTTCAACAATGAGCAGTTCTTC CASSLALFNNEQFF TRBV7-2 - TRBJ2-1 -
TGTGCCAGCAGCTTTGGAGACAGCTACTCTGGGGCCAACGTCCTGACTTTC CASSFGDSYSGANVLTF TRBV5-4 many TRBJ2-6 -
TGTGCCAGCAGCTGGGGACAGGGGATCTACGAGCAGTACTTC CASSWGQGIYEQYF TRBV11-2 few TRBJ2-7 TRBD1
TGTGCCATCAGTGCAGGGGGCCCGGGGGTTCAGACTGAAGCTTTCTTT CAISAGGPGVQTEAFF TRBV10-3 - TRBJ1-1 TRBD1
TGCGCCAGCAGCTCGGGGTTGACAGGGAACGCAGATACGCAGTATTTT CASSSGLTGNADTQYF TRBV5-1 - TRBJ2-3 TRBD1
TGTGCCAGCAGACCGGACAGGGTCGAGCAGTACTTC CASRPDRVEQYF TRBV2 - TRBJ2-7 TRBD1
TGTGCCAGCAGAAGCGGGGACACCGGGGAGCTGTTTTTT CASRSGDTGELFF TRBV9 - TRBJ2-2 TRBD2
TGTGCCAGCAGCCCGATAGGGGAATATAATGAGCAGTTCTTC CASSPIGEYNEQFF TRBV7-2 - TRBJ2-1 -
TGTGCCAGCAGTTCCCTTTTGGGGACGTCAAATCAGCCCCAGCATTTT CASSSLLGTSNQPQHF TRBV27 - TRBJ1-5 -
TGTGCCAGCACCTCGGAAGGGCTAGGGGAAAAACTGTTTTTT CASTSEGLGEKLFF TRBV6-6 few TRBJ1-4 -
TGTGCCAGCAGTTGGGCGGGAGTCGAGTACGAGCAGTACTTC CASSWAGVEYEQYF TRBV6-6 - TRBJ2-7 TRBD2
TGTGCCAGCAGCTTGTTTGGCACAGATACGCAGTATTTT CASSLFGTDTQYF TRBV7-2 - TRBJ2-3 -
TGTGCCAGCAGCTTAGGGTCAACGGATACGCAGTATTTT CASSLGSTDTQYF TRBV7-2 once TRBJ2-3 -
TGCGCCAGCAGTCAATCCCCCCCGCGCGACAGGGTGACTGCTGAAGCTTTCTTT CASSQSPPRDRVTAEAFF TRBV23-1 - TRBJ1-1 TRBD1
TGCAGTCTTGGGGGGGGATACGAGCAGTACTTC CSLGGGYEQYF TRBV20-1 few TRBJ2-7 TRBD2
TGTGCCAGCAGCCAAGGATATACCGGTACCTACGAGCAGTACTTC CASSQGYTGTYEQYF TRBV14 - TRBJ2-7 -
TGCGCCAGCAGTCGGACTGGGAACACTGAAGCTTTCTTT CASSRTGNTEAFF TRBV10-1 - TRBJ1-1 -
TGTGCCAGCAGTTACGTCGGGCCTGGCTACGAGCAGTACTTC CASSYVGPGYEQYF TRBV6-6 - TRBJ2-7 -
TGTGCCAGCAGTGAGCCCCGGACAAGGACGGAGACAGATAGCAATCAGCCCCAGCATTTT CASSEPRTRTETDSNQPQHF TRBV6-4 - TRBJ1-5 -
TGTGCCAGCAGTGCCGAGGGCGGGGGCCCCCGAACATATGGCTACACCTTC CASSAEGGGPRTYGYTF TRBV6-1 - TRBJ1-2 -
TGTGCCAGCAGAGCCTTTGCTTCCTACGAGCAGTACTTC CASRAFASYEQYF TRBV6-6 - TRBJ2-7 -
TGTGCCAGCTCACTTGGACAGCTGCAGATGGCCCAGCATTTT CASSLGQLQMAQHF TRBV18 few TRBJ1-5 -
TGTGCCAGCAGCTCGCCTCCCAAAACAAACAGGGAGAGCGGGGAGCTGTTTTTT CASSSPPKTNRESGELFF TRBV5-6 - TRBJ2-2 -
TGCGCCAGCAGCTTGGGTCAGGGAGAGACCCAGTACTTC CASSLGQGETQYF TRBV5-1 - TRBJ2-5 -
TGTGCCAGCAGTTCTAGCCTGGGAGGGAGCGCAGATACGCAGTATTTT CASSSSLGGSADTQYF TRBV6-5 - TRBJ2-3 TRBD2